The 21 T cell receptor beta chains presented below share a single source sample, sequenced in a study of shared clonotypes between healthy human individuals. This table comes from immunoSEQ multiplex PCR, and its TCRdb copy is limited to in-frame clones, with some not included. Among about 1.5 million clones listed, 95% to 99% were seen once. Sequencing was done on a sample of naive CD4+ T cells sorted from blood. Described subset: CD45RA+ positively selected. The receptors derive from a young man in good health.

V is TRBV6-1 and J is TRBJ2-7, with unresolved D. The CDR3 extends over 12 amino acids. The ends were cut back, 0 bases at V and 6 bases at J, with 6 bases in the middle. CDR1 is MNHNS and CDR2 is SASEGT in the germline V gene. The DNA for the CDR3 is TGTGCCAGCAGTGAAGCGCGAGGCGAGCAGTACTTC. This sequence encodes CASSEARGEQYF.

V gene TRBV28 combines with J gene TRBJ2-5, with 12 bases aligning to TRBD2. The germline gives CDR1 MDHEN, CDR2 SYDVKM. There are 15 residues in the CDR3. J lost 5 bases, V lost 2 bases, and 3 bases had no gene match. The CDR3 spells CASSLELAGGETQYF. The CDR3 region has the DNA TGTGCCAGCAGTTTAGAACTAGCGGGAGGCGAGACCCAGTACTTC.

The gene calls are TRBV5-1 and TRBJ2-1, with TRBD1 matching 7 bases. Germline assignment: CDR1 SGHRS and CDR2 YFSETQ. Trimming at V came to 4 bases and at J to 6 bases, leaving 7 bases not matched to a gene. The CDR3 contains 14 residues. The CDR3 protein is CASSTGTVSNEQFF. As DNA, the CDR3 is TGCGCCAGCAGCACCGGGACAGTATCCAATGAGCAGTTCTTC.

The rearrangement links TRBV6-8 to TRBJ2-2; D is possibly TRBD1 (5 bases). Germline loops: CDR1 MNHGY, CDR2 SAAAGT. This CDR3 contains 14 residues. V lost 6 bases and J lost 0, with 8 bases in between. CDR3 DNA: TGTGCCAGCAGGCAGGGATCGAACACCGGGGAGCTGTTTTTT. Amino acids: CASRQGSNTGELFF.

The chain joins TRBV19 to TRBJ1-2; no definite D call. Germline loops: CDR1 LNHDA, CDR2 SQIVND (reference sequence). CDR3 length: 12 residues. V was shortened by 0 bases and J by 10 bases, with 9 bases between the two germline ends. DNA of the CDR3: TGTGCCAGTAGTATAGACTCGGGATACTACACCTTC. Translated: CASSIDSGYYTF.

The V and J genes are TRBV9 and TRBJ2-3, with 8 bases lining up with TRBD2. The trim removed 2 bases at V and 1 base at J, leaving 6 bases unmatched. CDR3 length: 16 amino acids. Germline CDR1 reads SGDLS; CDR2 reads YYNGEE. The CDR3 reads CASSVTSGRRTDTQYF. The CDR3, as DNA: TGTGCCAGCAGCGTTACTAGCGGCAGACGCACAGATACGCAGTATTTT. Full variable domain (missing parts from reference TRBV9 and TRBJ2-3): DSGVTQTPKHLITATGQRVTLRCSPRSGDLSVYWYQQSLDQGLQFLIQYYNGEERAKGNILERFSAQQFPDLHSELNLSSLELGDSALYFCASSVTSGRRTDTQYFGPGTRLTVL.

This rearrangement joins TRBV2 to TRBJ2-2; either TRBD1 or TRBD2 may supply D (5 bases each). In germline, CDR1 is SNHLY, CDR2 FYNNEI. V was pared by 3 bases and J by 2 bases, with 13 bases between. The CDR3 spans 16 residues. CDR3 residues: CASSDGAGTNTGELFF. In nucleotides, the CDR3 is TGTGCCAGCAGTGATGGAGCCGGGACCAACACCGGGGAGCTGTTTTTT.

This clone was observed once. The chain couples TRBV11-3 to TRBJ1-2; TRBD1 might be the D (5 bases). V was pared by 2 bases and J by 2 bases, with 12 bases between. CDR3 length equals 15 residues. Germline values: CDR1 SGHNT, CDR2 YENEEA. CDR3 bases: TGTGCCAGCAGCTTACTTTGGAGGGGAAACTATGGCTACACCTTC. Its translation: CASSLLWRGNYGYTF.

Only a few counts were recorded for this clone. The sample carries other DNA sequences with the same CDR3. This chain joins TRBV7-9 and TRBJ1-1; D remains ambiguous. This CDR3 comprises 13 residues. Trimming left V 1 base short and J 1 base short, with 4 bases between. CDR1 is SEHNR, CDR2 FQNEAQ, per germline (reference sequence). The CDR3 bases are TGTGCCAGCAGCTTAGAGGCGAACACTGAAGCTTTCTTT. It yields the protein CASSLEANTEAFF.

The V and J genes are TRBV19 and TRBJ1-2; D may be TRBD1 (5 bases). The V end lost 7 bases, the J end lost 5 bases, and 14 bases lay between the germline ends. Looked up from germline, CDR1 is LNHDA and CDR2 is SQIVND (reference sequence). This CDR3 is built from 13 residues. The CDR3 coding sequence is TGTGCCAGTAATCCAGGGTCCCTATATGGCTACACCTTC. As protein: CASNPGSLYGYTF.

The chain is built from TRBV18 and TRBJ1-4, with D hard to call. Trimming stripped 1 base from V and 0 bases from J, with 9 bases between. In germline, CDR1 is KGHSH, CDR2 LQKENI. The CDR3 loop spans 16 amino acids. The CDR3 DNA reads as TGTGCCAGCTCACCACTAGGTGCTTCAACTAATGAAAAACTGTTTTTT. This encodes CASSPLGASTNEKLFF.

The chain uses TRBV18 and TRBJ2-7; perhaps TRBD1 as D (5 bases). V was pared by 5 bases and J by 1 base, with 15 bases between. From germline, CDR1 is KGHSH and CDR2 LQKENI. The CDR3 is 15 amino acids. The CDR3 nucleotides are TGTGCCAGCTCATCAGGGATGGGTCAATCCTACGAGCAGTACTTC. It codes for CASSSGMGQSYEQYF.

The chain links TRBV5-6 to TRBJ2-1; TRBD2 matches 9 bases. V gave up 4 bases and J gave up 2 bases; unmatched junction bases: 4. Germline values: CDR1 SGHDT, CDR2 YYEEEE. The CDR3 contains 15 residues. For the CDR3, the DNA is TGTGCCAGCAGCCGTCTAGCGGGACCCTACAATGAGCAGTTCTTC. Its translation is CASSRLAGPYNEQFF.

With respect to this clone: A junction boundary mismatches the germline segment, possibly from a read error. The chain carries TRBV5-1 and TRBJ2-1, with 11 nucleotides matching TRBD2. This CDR3 contains 17 residues. Germline-derived CDR1 and CDR2 are SGHRS and YFSETQ. Here the CDR3 reads CASTLPLAGGPSDEQFF. DNA of the CDR3: TGCGCCAGCACCTTGCCCTTAGCGGGAGGGCCCTCGGATGAGCAGTTCTTC.

This CDR3 reads CASSYPRVATYEQYF. The CDR3 coding sequence is TGTGCCAGCAGTTACCCGCGGGTAGCAACCTACGAGCAGTACTTC. This chain connects TRBV6-6 to TRBJ2-7; weak D call: TRBD2 (5 bases). The germline V and J ends were trimmed by 2 bases and 2 bases, with 13 bases remaining between them. CDR3 size: 15 residues. The V gene's germline CDR1 is MNHNY and CDR2 SVGAGI (reference sequence).

The chain links TRBV28 to TRBJ2-1; D is unresolved. V was trimmed by 4 bases and J by 1 base, leaving 8 bases between them. CDR1 and CDR2 from the germline V gene are MDHEN and SYDVKM. This CDR3 contains 14 residues. The CDR3 sequence: CASSYRVSYNEQFF. CDR3 coding DNA: TGTGCCAGCAGTTATAGGGTATCCTACAATGAGCAGTTCTTC.

This clone was counted between two and nine times. Other DNA sequences from this sample encode an identical CDR3 as well. The chain carries TRBV19 and TRBJ1-5, with no clear D. The V and J ends lost 1 base and 7 bases respectively, with 5 bases between them. The CDR3 has 12 residues. Germline-derived CDR1 and CDR2 are LNHDA and SQIVND (reference sequence). CDR3 coding DNA: TGTGCCAGTAGTATAGTAGGGCAGCCCCAGCATTTT. As protein: CASSIVGQPQHF.

The chain carries TRBV28 and TRBJ2-2; TRBD1 aligns across 10 bases. Looked up from germline, CDR1 is MDHEN and CDR2 is SYDVKM. The V gene end was trimmed by 0 bases and the J gene end by 5 bases; junction bases not matched to a gene: 9. The CDR3 spans 18 residues. CDR3 in DNA: TGTGCCAGCAGTTTATGGGACAGGGGGGAGTCGGGAACCGGGGAGCTGTTTTTT. This sequence encodes CASSLWDRGESGTGELFF.

This rearrangement joins TRBV5-5 to TRBJ1-1; weak D call: TRBD1 (5 bases). The V gene's germline CDR1 is SGHKS and CDR2 YYEKEE (reference sequence). CDR3 length equals 16 residues. Between the trimmed V and J ends, which lost 2 bases and 0 bases, there was a span of 14 bases. CDR3: CASSFVLGGMNTEAFF. CDR3 in DNA: TGTGCCAGCAGCTTCGTATTGGGGGGGATGAACACTGAAGCTTTCTTT.

This CDR3 reads CASSYVGIGDTQYF. CDR3 nucleotides: TGTGCCAGCAGTTACGTCGGGATTGGGGATACGCAGTATTTT. This sequence joins TRBV6-5 and TRBJ2-3, with D perhaps TRBD2 (5 bases). Per the germline V gene, CDR1 is MNHEY and CDR2 is SVGAGI. Trimming removed 2 bases at V and 6 bases at J, with 12 bases between. CDR3 size: 14 residues.

The chain couples TRBV28 to TRBJ1-2, with D unclear. V was trimmed by 2 bases and J by 5 bases, leaving 6 bases between them. Germline assignment: CDR1 MDHEN and CDR2 SYDVKM. The CDR3 runs 12 residues. The CDR3 reads CASSLRKYGYTF. The DNA of the CDR3 is TGTGCCAGCAGTTTACGAAAGTATGGCTACACCTTC.